These 3 T cell receptor beta chains originate from one sample sequenced in a study of T cells in localized non-small cell lung cancer. The protocol was immunoSEQ multiplex PCR, while the TCRdb copy is restricted to in-frame clones and leaves out a portion. The table lists tens of thousands of clones, about 88% of them singletons. This specimen consisted of peripheral blood, obtained before any cancer treatment. These receptors all come from a woman aged 18 to 55 with stage III lung adenocarcinoma.

This rearrangement joins TRBV7-8 to TRBJ1-1; TRBD1 might be the D (6 bases). Germline assignment: CDR1 SGHVS and CDR2 FQNEAQ. The CDR3 length is 15 residues. Trimming cost V 4 bases and J 2 bases, with 14 bases left between them. Here the CDR3 reads CASSWATGDNTEAFF. CDR3 bases: TGTGCCAGCAGCTGGGCGACAGGCGATAACACTGAAGCTTTCTTT.

The chain recombines TRBV19 with TRBJ2-4; D unresolved. Trimming removed 0 bases at V and 7 bases at J, with 16 bases between. Germline CDR1 and CDR2: LNHDA and SQIVND (reference sequence). The CDR3 loop spans 16 amino acids. The CDR3 is CASSIELGGSRNIQYF. The CDR3 nucleotides are TGTGCCAGTAGTATAGAGCTGGGTGGCTCGCGGAACATTCAGTACTTC. The complete variable domain, with remaining parts taken from reference TRBV19 and TRBJ2-4, reads DGGITQSPKYLFRKEGQNVTLSCEQNLNHDAMYWYRQDPGQGLRLIYYSQIVNDFQKGDIAEGYSVSREKKESFPLTVTSAQKNPTAFYLCASSIELGGSRNIQYFGAGTRLSVL.

V is TRBV13 and J is TRBJ2-3; 10 bases are a match to TRBD1. Germline CDR1 and CDR2: PRHDT and FYEKMQ (reference sequence). V trimming: 2 bases; J trimming: 3 bases; junction bases outside the gene matches: 2. The CDR3 extends over 15 amino acids. The CDR3 loop reads CASSLRQGATDTQYF. The DNA for the CDR3 is TGTGCCAGCAGCTTACGACAGGGGGCAACAGATACGCAGTATTTT. The full variable domain, its missing parts supplied by reference TRBV13 and TRBJ2-3, is AAGVIQSPRHLIKEKRETATLKCYPIPRHDTVYWYQQGPGQDPQFLISFYEKMQSDKGSIPDRFSAQQFSDYHSELNMSSLELGDSALYFCASSLRQGATDTQYFGPGTRLTVL.